This is a list of T cell receptor beta chains from one sample in a study of OX40 agonist ivuxolimab in advanced cancers. Method: immunoSEQ multiplex PCR; TCRdb's copy keeps in-frame clones and lacks some. The sample records around 63,000 clones, around 91% being singletons. The material was CD4+ or CD8+ T cells sorted from blood, obtained in a trial of the OX40 agonist ivuxolimab. These receptors all stem from an adult with an advanced solid tumor such as melanoma, head and neck, liver or kidney cancer. The CDR3 runs from the conserved cysteine through the conserved F or W. The D gene is left open where the match is weak. Rows may omit the clone size; those that give it use once, few, many or a size class.

J gene: TRBJ2-3; V gene: TRBV27; clone size: -; CDR3 length: 16; D gene: TRBD2; CDR3 DNA: TGTGCCAGCAGTTTTCCCAGCGGGGGAGGCACAGATACGCAGTATTTT; CDR3 protein: CASSFPSGGGTDTQYF
J gene: TRBJ2-3; V gene: TRBV4-1; clone size: -; CDR3 length: 12; D gene: -; CDR3 DNA: TGCGCCAGCAGCCAAGATTTAGAGACGCAGTATTTT; CDR3 protein: CASSQDLETQYF
J gene: TRBJ1-4; V gene: TRBV7-9; clone size: -; CDR3 length: 14; D gene: TRBD1; CDR3 DNA: TGTGCCAGCAGCTTAGGACAGGGTATAGAAAAACTGTTTTTT; CDR3 protein: CASSLGQGIEKLFF
J gene: TRBJ2-5; V gene: TRBV18; clone size: -; CDR3 length: 16; D gene: TRBD2; CDR3 DNA: TGTGCCAGCTCACAGAGGACTAGCGGGAGTATGGAGACCCAGTACTTC; CDR3 protein: CASSQRTSGSMETQYF
J gene: TRBJ1-6; V gene: TRBV5-1; clone size: few; CDR3 length: 15; D gene: -; CDR3 DNA: TGCGCCAGCAGCGTACAGGGAAGGGGGAATTCACCCCTCCACTTT; CDR3 protein: CASSVQGRGNSPLHF
J gene: TRBJ1-2; V gene: TRBV6-6; clone size: once; CDR3 length: 13; D gene: -; CDR3 DNA: TGTGCCAGCAGTCCCGGGGCTCTCTATGGCTACACCTTC; CDR3 protein: CASSPGALYGYTF
J gene: TRBJ1-5; V gene: TRBV9; clone size: -; CDR3 length: 13; D gene: -; CDR3 DNA: TGTGCCAGTTCCGGGGGCCTAGGATCAGCCCAGCATTTT; CDR3 protein: CASSGGLGSAQHF
J gene: TRBJ2-1; V gene: TRBV4-2; clone size: -; CDR3 length: 16; D gene: TRBD2; CDR3 DNA: TGTGCCAGCAGCCAAGGTGGACTAGAGGGGTACAATGAGCAGTTCTTC; CDR3 protein: CASSQGGLEGYNEQFF
J gene: TRBJ2-5; V gene: TRBV18; clone size: -; CDR3 length: 13; D gene: -; CDR3 DNA: TGTGCCAGCGGACCGAGGGAACAAGAGACCCAGTACTTC; CDR3 protein: CASGPREQETQYF
J gene: TRBJ2-1; V gene: TRBV5-1; clone size: -; CDR3 length: 14; D gene: -; CDR3 DNA: TGCGCCAGCAGCTTGGTTGCGGGGGCCAATGAGCAGTTCTTC; CDR3 protein: CASSLVAGANEQFF
J gene: TRBJ2-5; V gene: TRBV5-4; clone size: -; CDR3 length: 16; D gene: TRBD1; CDR3 DNA: TGTGCCAGCAGCTTTTGGACAGGGAAACTCCAAGAGACCCAGTACTTC; CDR3 protein: CASSFWTGKLQETQYF
J gene: TRBJ1-6; V gene: TRBV27; clone size: -; CDR3 length: 16; D gene: TRBD1; CDR3 DNA: TGTGCCAGCAGGCGACCAGGGGGCGGAAATTTTTCACCCCTCCACTTT; CDR3 protein: CASRRPGGGNFSPLHF
J gene: TRBJ1-2; V gene: TRBV2; clone size: -; CDR3 length: 14; D gene: -; CDR3 DNA: TGTGCCAGCAGTGTCGCGATGCGTAACTATGGCTACACCTTC; CDR3 protein: CASSVAMRNYGYTF
J gene: TRBJ1-2; V gene: TRBV4-1; clone size: -; CDR3 length: 15; D gene: TRBD1; CDR3 DNA: TGCGCCAGCAGCCAAGCCGACAGGGGGCGGCGCGGCTACACCTTC; CDR3 protein: CASSQADRGRRGYTF
J gene: TRBJ2-3; V gene: TRBV4-1; clone size: -; CDR3 length: 14; D gene: -; CDR3 DNA: TGCGCCAGCAGCTCCCAGCGGTTGGGGGATACGCAGTATTTT; CDR3 protein: CASSSQRLGDTQYF
J gene: TRBJ2-4; V gene: TRBV5-1; clone size: -; CDR3 length: 14; D gene: TRBD2; CDR3 DNA: TGCGCCAGCAGCCCTCGGACTAGCATGAACATTCAGTACTTC; CDR3 protein: CASSPRTSMNIQYF
J gene: TRBJ2-3; V gene: TRBV28; clone size: -; CDR3 length: 15; D gene: -; CDR3 DNA: TGTGCCAGCGGGAGGGCTGAAGGGGGCGCAGATACGCAGTATTTT; CDR3 protein: CASGRAEGGADTQYF
J gene: TRBJ1-5; V gene: TRBV5-3; clone size: -; CDR3 length: 18; D gene: TRBD1; CDR3 DNA: TGTGCCAGAAGCTTGAAACAGGGGGATCCATATAGCAATCAGCCCCAGCATTTT; CDR3 protein: CARSLKQGDPYSNQPQHF
J gene: TRBJ2-1; V gene: TRBV5-6; clone size: -; CDR3 length: 17; D gene: -; CDR3 DNA: TGTGCCAGCAGCTTGTGGGAAGAGGACTACACCTACAATGAGCAGTTCTTC; CDR3 protein: CASSLWEEDYTYNEQFF
J gene: TRBJ1-2; V gene: TRBV6-4; clone size: -; CDR3 length: 13; D gene: -; CDR3 DNA: TGTGCCAGCCCCCTTAGCACTAACTATGGCTACACCTTC; CDR3 protein: CASPLSTNYGYTF
J gene: TRBJ2-5; V gene: TRBV27; clone size: -; CDR3 length: 17; D gene: -; CDR3 DNA: TGTGCCAGCAGTTTAAGCGGACCTACTATCACCGGGGAGACCCAGTACTTC; CDR3 protein: CASSLSGPTITGETQYF
J gene: TRBJ1-1; V gene: TRBV2; clone size: -; CDR3 length: 14; D gene: TRBD1; CDR3 DNA: TGTGCCAGCATCCGAGTCATGACAGGGGATAGGGCTTTCTTT; CDR3 protein: CASIRVMTGDRAFF
J gene: TRBJ1-2; V gene: TRBV28; clone size: once; CDR3 length: 13; D gene: -; CDR3 DNA: TGTGCCAGCAGTTTAAGGGGCCCTCATGGCTACACCTTC; CDR3 protein: CASSLRGPHGYTF
J gene: TRBJ1-3; V gene: TRBV15; clone size: -; CDR3 length: 18; D gene: -; CDR3 DNA: TGTGCCACCAGCAGAGACTTGGGTTCCCTTTTCTCTGGAAACACCATATATTTT; CDR3 protein: CATSRDLGSLFSGNTIYF
J gene: TRBJ1-1; V gene: TRBV5-1; clone size: -; CDR3 length: 16; D gene: TRBD1; CDR3 DNA: TGCGCCAGCAGCTTGCGCAGGGGGAGTGGGAACACTGAAGCTTTCTTT; CDR3 protein: CASSLRRGSGNTEAFF
J gene: TRBJ2-3; V gene: TRBV5-1; clone size: -; CDR3 length: 12; D gene: -; CDR3 DNA: TGCGCCAGCAGCTTGGAAACAGATACGCAGTATTTT; CDR3 protein: CASSLETDTQYF
J gene: TRBJ1-1; V gene: TRBV2; clone size: -; CDR3 length: 13; D gene: -; CDR3 DNA: TGTGCCAGCAGTAGGGGACAGAACACTGAAGCTTTCTTT; CDR3 protein: CASSRGQNTEAFF
J gene: TRBJ2-3; V gene: TRBV6-6; clone size: -; CDR3 length: 14; D gene: -; CDR3 DNA: TGTGCCAGCAGCTCAGGATTTAGCACAGATACGCAGTATTTT; CDR3 protein: CASSSGFSTDTQYF
J gene: TRBJ1-3; V gene: TRBV9; clone size: -; CDR3 length: 17; D gene: -; CDR3 DNA: TGTGCCAGCAGCGCGGGGGGCTCCTCCAACTCTGGAAACACCATATATTTT; CDR3 protein: CASSAGGSSNSGNTIYF
J gene: TRBJ2-1; V gene: TRBV29-1; clone size: -; CDR3 length: 15; D gene: -; CDR3 DNA: TGCAGCGTTGTTGAAACAGACAAGGGGTACAATGAGCAGTTCTTC; CDR3 protein: CSVVETDKGYNEQFF
J gene: TRBJ1-1; V gene: TRBV6-1; clone size: once; CDR3 length: 13; D gene: -; CDR3 DNA: TGTGCCAGCACCAAGGAGGGAGGCACTGAAGCTTTCTTT; CDR3 protein: CASTKEGGTEAFF
J gene: TRBJ1-2; V gene: TRBV6-4; clone size: -; CDR3 length: 15; D gene: -; CDR3 DNA: TGTGCCAGCAGCCCCGAGGGATGGTCTAACTATGGCTACACCTTC; CDR3 protein: CASSPEGWSNYGYTF
J gene: TRBJ1-1; V gene: TRBV21-1; clone size: -; CDR3 length: 14; D gene: -; CDR3 DNA: TGTGCCAGCAGCAAGATGACAGGGGGCACTGAAGCTTTCTTT; CDR3 protein: CASSKMTGGTEAFF
J gene: TRBJ1-2; V gene: TRBV19; clone size: -; CDR3 length: 15; D gene: -; CDR3 DNA: TGTGCCAGTAGTATATCGGCCGGGACGGTCGGCGGCTACACCTTC; CDR3 protein: CASSISAGTVGGYTF
J gene: TRBJ2-5; V gene: TRBV13; clone size: -; CDR3 length: 18; D gene: TRBD2; CDR3 DNA: TGTGCCAGCAGCTTATGGGCTAGCGGGGGGGAGTACCAAGAGACCCAGTACTTC; CDR3 protein: CASSLWASGGEYQETQYF
J gene: TRBJ2-5; V gene: TRBV5-1; clone size: -; CDR3 length: 15; D gene: -; CDR3 DNA: TGCGCCAGCAGCCTACGGCCCGGGGCACAAGAGACCCAGTACTTC; CDR3 protein: CASSLRPGAQETQYF
J gene: TRBJ2-3; V gene: TRBV5-1; clone size: -; CDR3 length: 16; D gene: TRBD2; CDR3 DNA: TGCGCCAGCAGCCTACCGGGACTAGCGAGCACAGATACGCAGTATTTT; CDR3 protein: CASSLPGLASTDTQYF
J gene: TRBJ2-3; V gene: TRBV6-1; clone size: once; CDR3 length: 14; D gene: -; CDR3 DNA: TGTGCCAGCAGTCAGACTATACGCACAGATACGCAGTATTTT; CDR3 protein: CASSQTIRTDTQYF
J gene: TRBJ2-1; V gene: TRBV18; clone size: -; CDR3 length: 15; D gene: -; CDR3 DNA: TGTGCCAGCTCACCGTCGACTAGTTCCTACAATGAGCAGTTCTTC; CDR3 protein: CASSPSTSSYNEQFF
J gene: TRBJ2-5; V gene: TRBV20-1; clone size: -; CDR3 length: 11; D gene: -; CDR3 DNA: TGCAGTGCTAGGATCCCTATAACCCAGTACTTC; CDR3 protein: CSARIPITQYF